These 32 T cell receptor beta chains came from one sample sequenced in a study of blood T cell repertoires in COVID-19. Using immunoSEQ multiplex PCR, the repertoire was profiled, and TCRdb retains in-frame clones only, with some absent. The sample records about 520,000 clones, approximately 85% being singletons. Sequencing was performed on peripheral blood. Receptors were obtained from a human donor in a cohort sampled during active COVID-19.

This clone was seen a handful of times. The V gene is TRBV19, the J gene TRBJ1-4; D unresolved. The CDR3 extends over 13 amino acids. Germline-derived CDR1 and CDR2 are LNHDA and SQIVND (reference sequence). Trimming pared 6 bases from V and 6 bases from J, leaving 11 bases between. The CDR3 region is CASRREWDEKLFF. The CDR3 DNA is TGTGCCAGTAGAAGGGAGTGGGATGAAAAACTGTTTTTT.

The CDR3 loop reads CASSFRPGINTEAFF. The CDR3 region has the DNA TGTGCCAGCAGCTTCCGGCCAGGGATTAACACTGAAGCTTTCTTT. The chain joins TRBV11-2 to TRBJ1-1; possible D gene TRBD1, 5 bases. The CDR3 contains 15 residues. Germline lookup yields CDR1 SGHAT and CDR2 FQNNGV. Trimming shortened V by 3 bases and J by 2 bases, and 13 bases separated the two germline ends.

The chain has TRBV7-9 and TRBJ2-7; tentatively, D is TRBD1 (5 bases). Germline V CDR1 and CDR2: SEHNR, FQNEAQ (reference sequence). The CDR3 extends over 14 amino acids. The ends were cut back, 5 bases at V and 5 bases at J, with 16 bases in the middle. CDR3: CASSRVGAPHEQYF. The DNA of the CDR3 is TGTGCCAGCAGCCGGGTAGGGGCCCCCCACGAGCAGTACTTC.

The gene calls are TRBV7-2 and TRBJ2-7, with 7 bases identical to TRBD2. J lost 2 bases, V lost 1 base, and 5 bases had no gene match. The CDR3 contains 15 residues. Per the germline V gene, CDR1 is SGHTA and CDR2 is FQGNSA. The CDR3 reads CASSLVGSGTYEQYF. The CDR3 DNA reads as TGTGCCAGCAGCTTAGTAGGCAGCGGGACCTACGAGCAGTACTTC.

The chain links TRBV19 to TRBJ2-7, with no clear D. The CDR3 has 14 amino acids. Germline CDR1 reads LNHDA; CDR2 reads SQIVND (reference sequence). V gave up 0 bases and J gave up 3 bases, with 9 bases separating them. The CDR3 sequence: CASSIESGGYEQYF. The CDR3 nucleotides are TGTGCCAGTAGTATAGAGTCGGGTGGCTACGAGCAGTACTTC. Drawing the rest from reference TRBV19 and TRBJ2-7, the complete variable domain is DGGITQSPKYLFRKEGQNVTLSCEQNLNHDAMYWYRQDPGQGLRLIYYSQIVNDFQKGDIAEGYSVSREKKESFPLTVTSAQKNPTAFYLCASSIESGGYEQYFGPGTRLTVT.

This sequence joins TRBV5-1 and TRBJ2-1; 14 bases line up with TRBD2. Germline assignment: CDR1 SGHRS and CDR2 YFSETQ. The CDR3 is 15 residues long. With 5 bases clipped from V and 8 bases from J, the junction kept 6 bases outside the gene matches. The CDR3 is CASRYGTSGSDEQFF. The CDR3 DNA reads TGCGCCAGCAGGTACGGGACTAGCGGGAGTGATGAGCAGTTCTTC. The whole variable domain, filled in from reference TRBV5-1 and TRBJ2-1, reads KAGVTQTPRYLIKTRGQQVTLSCSPISGHRSVSWYQQTPGQGLQFLFEYFSETQRNKGNFPGRFSGRQFSNSRSEMNVSTLELGDSALYLCASRYGTSGSDEQFFGPGTRLTVL.

The chain couples TRBV12-3 or TRBV12-4 to TRBJ2-7; possible D gene TRBD2, 6 bases. The V end was cut by 8 bases, the J end by 5 bases, with 10 bases between. CDR3 length: 11 residues. The CDR3 is CASGGGDEQYF. Here the CDR3 DNA reads TGTGCCAGCGGCGGCGGGGACGAGCAGTACTTC.

The gene calls are TRBV5-8 and TRBJ2-1; weak D call: TRBD2 (5 bases). The V end lost 4 bases, the J end lost 4 bases, and 12 bases lay between the germline ends. Germline V gives CDR1 SGHTS, CDR2 YDEGEE. CDR3 size: 14 residues. The CDR3 reads CASSVGVAYNEQFF. CDR3 coding DNA: TGTGCCAGCAGCGTGGGAGTAGCGTACAATGAGCAGTTCTTC.

The chain joins TRBV11-2 to TRBJ1-1, with D tentatively TRBD1 (5 bases). CDR3 length: 14 amino acids. Germline assignment: CDR1 SGHAT and CDR2 FQNNGV. V gave up 2 bases and J gave up 2 bases, with 9 bases separating them. CDR3 sequence: CASSLSRGNTEAFF. CDR3 DNA sequence: TGTGCCAGCAGCTTAAGTAGGGGCAACACTGAAGCTTTCTTT.

J is TRBJ2-1 and V is TRBV2; D is possibly TRBD1 (7 bases). Germline assignment: CDR1 SNHLY and CDR2 FYNNEI. V lost 5 bases, J lost 1 base, and 18 bases lay in between. The CDR3 extends over 17 amino acids. The CDR3 coding sequence is TGTGCCAGCAGTACAGGGGCCGCGGGGTTTTCCTACAATGAGCAGTTCTTC. This sequence encodes CASSTGAAGFSYNEQFF.

V gene TRBV5-4 combines with J gene TRBJ1-2; tentative D call: TRBD1 (5 bases). The V end lost 7 bases, the J end lost 2 bases, and 18 bases lay between the germline ends. Germline CDR1 SGHNT, CDR2 YYREEE (reference sequence). There are 15 residues in the CDR3. CDR3 residues: CASFTLGQLNYGYTF. CDR3 coding DNA: TGTGCCAGCTTCACTCTCGGACAACTGAACTATGGCTACACCTTC.

V usage is TRBV19 and J usage is TRBJ2-7, with TRBD1 matching over 8 bases. The CDR3 runs 14 residues. V trimming: 5 bases; J trimming: 0 bases; junction bases outside the gene matches: 3. The germline CDR1 and CDR2 sequences are LNHDA and SQIVND (reference sequence). CDR3 sequence: CASSPGTGSYEQYF. DNA for the CDR3: TGTGCCAGTAGTCCCGGGACAGGCTCCTACGAGCAGTACTTC.

The chain has TRBV25-1 and TRBJ1-1; D not certain. Germline CDR1 MGHDK, CDR2 SYGVNS. The CDR3 runs 15 residues. Trimming cost V 2 bases and J 4 bases, with 14 bases left between them. CDR3 loop: CASSESEGRSTEAFF. The CDR3 coding sequence is TGTGCCAGCAGTGAAAGTGAGGGAAGAAGCACTGAAGCTTTCTTT.

The J gene is TRBJ2-1, the V gene TRBV7-2; the match to TRBD2 covers 7 bases. With 1 base clipped from V and 9 bases from J, the junction kept 6 bases outside the gene matches. Germline assignment: CDR1 SGHTA and CDR2 FQGNSA. There are 14 residues in the CDR3. In nucleotides, the CDR3 is TGTGCCAGCAGCTTAGGGGTAAGCGGGACTGAGCAGTTCTTC. This sequence encodes CASSLGVSGTEQFF.

This chain uses TRBV6-2 or TRBV6-3 with TRBJ2-1, with TRBD2 matching 14 bases. The V and J ends lost 2 bases and 8 bases, in that order; junction bases with no gene match: 11. There are 18 residues in the CDR3. The germline gives CDR1 MNHEY, CDR2 SVGEGT. CDR3 protein: CASSYRPRLAGGPYEQFF. The CDR3 nucleotides read TGTGCCAGCAGTTACCGACCGAGACTAGCGGGAGGGCCCTATGAGCAGTTCTTC.

The chain links TRBV6-5 to TRBJ2-1; 8 bases are a match to TRBD2. The trim removed 7 bases at V and 10 bases at J, leaving 9 bases unmatched. Germline V gene data show CDR1 as MNHEY and CDR2 as SVGAGI. The CDR3 loop spans 13 amino acids. The CDR3 reads CASKKAGVVEQFF. The DNA of the CDR3 is TGTGCCAGCAAGAAAGCGGGAGTGGTCGAGCAGTTCTTC.

The chain carries TRBV14 and TRBJ2-5; maybe TRBD1 (6 bases). This CDR3 region has 14 residues. Germline V gene lookup returns CDR1 SGHDN and CDR2 FVKESK. V shed 2 bases and J shed 5 bases, with 12 bases lying between them. The CDR3 DNA sequence: TGTGCCAGCAGCCAATCATCAGGGGTGGAGACCCAGTACTTC. This gives the protein CASSQSSGVETQYF.

The rearrangement uses TRBV11-2 and TRBJ1-2; TRBD1 agrees at 8 bases. The V gene's germline CDR1 is SGHAT and CDR2 FQNNGV. The CDR3 runs to 15 residues. Trimming at V came to 1 base and at J to 6 bases, leaving 7 bases not matched to a gene. This CDR3 reads CASSLARDRIDGYTF. The CDR3 DNA reads TGTGCCAGCAGCTTAGCCCGGGACAGGATCGATGGCTACACCTTC.

This clone was found once. The V gene is TRBV12-5, the J gene TRBJ2-7, with D possibly TRBD1 on 5 matching bases. CDR3 length: 13 amino acids. From germline, CDR1 is LGHNT and CDR2 FRNRAP. V lost 4 bases to trimming and J lost 9 bases, with 16 bases between them. CDR3 nucleotide sequence: TGTGCTAGTGGTTCCCGAGGCAGGGAAGTGCAGTACTTC. This encodes CASGSRGREVQYF.

This clone was observed a handful of times. The genes are TRBV29-1 and TRBJ2-1; TRBD1 might be the D (6 bases). There are 11 residues in the CDR3. Germline CDR1 and CDR2: SQVTM and ANQGSEA. Trimming took 7 bases from V and 8 from J, leaving 12 bases between them. CDR3 residues: CSGTRGYEQFF. The CDR3 coding sequence is TGCAGCGGAACCAGGGGATATGAGCAGTTCTTC.

The CDR3: CASSSTGGTRQPQHF. The DNA of the CDR3 is TGTGCCAGCAGCTCGACAGGGGGCACGAGGCAGCCCCAGCATTTT. This sequence joins TRBV7-2 and TRBJ1-5; 10 nucleotides line up with TRBD1. The ends lost 4 bases at V and 7 bases at J; junction bases unmatched: 7. Germline V CDR1 and CDR2: SGHTA, FQGNSA. The CDR3 contains 15 residues. Using reference TRBV7-2 and TRBJ1-5 for the parts outside the CDR3, the full variable domain is GAGVSQSPSNKVTEKGKDVELRCDPISGHTALYWYRQSLGQGLEFLIYFQGNSAPDKSGLPSDRFSAERTGGSVSTLTIQRTQQEDSAVYLCASSSTGGTRQPQHFGDGTRLSIL.

Note on this clone: Other DNA sequences within the sample encode an identical CDR3. This chain joins TRBV27 and TRBJ1-5, with 7 positions matching TRBD1. Germline CDR1 and CDR2: MNHEY and SMNVEV (reference sequence). After removal of 4 bases from V and 4 bases from J, the junction contained 7 bases not matched to a gene. The CDR3 loop spans 15 amino acids. This CDR3 reads CASSSLQGRNQPQHF. The CDR3 DNA follows: TGTGCCAGCAGTTCCCTACAGGGGAGAAATCAGCCCCAGCATTTT.

The chain is built from TRBV3-1 (or the pseudogene TRBV3-2) and TRBJ1-2; 8 bases map to TRBD1. Germline-derived CDR1 and CDR2 are LGHDT and YNNKEL (reference sequence). J lost 6 bases, V lost 1 base, and 10 bases had no gene match. The CDR3 length is 16 residues. CDR3 sequence (DNA): TGTGCCAGCAGCCAAGTAAATGGGGACAGGCGCCATGGCTACACCTTC. This gives the protein CASSQVNGDRRHGYTF.

The chain couples TRBV18 to TRBJ2-6, with D possibly matching TRBD1 (6 bases). In germline, CDR1 is KGHSH, CDR2 LQKENI. V was cut by 5 bases and J by 1 base, with 9 bases left in between. The length of the CDR3 is 15 residues. This CDR3 is CASSKTGSGANVLTF. For the CDR3, the DNA is TGTGCCAGCTCAAAAACAGGGTCTGGGGCCAACGTCCTGACTTTC.

The chain joins TRBV5-1 to TRBJ1-6; D might be TRBD1 (6 bases). Germline V gene lookup returns CDR1 SGHRS and CDR2 YFSETQ. The CDR3 is 16 amino acids. V lost 0 bases and J 7 bases, leaving 14 bases between the germline ends. CDR3 amino acids: CASSLDGGRRNSPLHF. CDR3 in DNA: TGCGCCAGCAGCTTGGACGGGGGGCGAAGAAATTCACCCCTCCACTTT.

The rearrangement joins TRBV4-2 to TRBJ2-2, with TRBD2 identical over 12 bases. CDR1 and CDR2 from the germline V gene are LGHNA and YNFKEQ. The V gene end was trimmed by 5 bases and the J gene end by 0 bases; junction bases not matched to a gene: 4. The CDR3 totals 17 residues. The CDR3 nucleotides read TGTGCCAGCAGCGACCCTAGCGGGAGGGCGAACACCGGGGAGCTGTTTTTT. It yields the protein CASSDPSGRANTGELFF.

The chain carries TRBV7-3 and TRBJ2-2; D remains unclear. Trimming cost V 5 bases and J 6 bases, with 16 bases left between them. The CDR3 runs 15 residues. From germline, CDR1 is SGHTA and CDR2 FQGTGA. CDR3 region: CASSRAPSIAGELFF. The CDR3 DNA follows: TGTGCCAGCAGCCGAGCCCCATCGATCGCCGGGGAGCTGTTTTTT.

The V and J genes are TRBV28 and TRBJ2-5, with D possibly matching TRBD1 (5 bases). The V end was cut by 4 bases, the J end by 5 bases, with 14 bases between. Germline V CDR1 and CDR2: MDHEN, SYDVKM. The CDR3 contains 14 residues. The CDR3 coding sequence is TGTGCCAGCAGTTCCCGACAGTCACATGAGACCCAGTACTTC. Its translation is CASSSRQSHETQYF.

The genes are TRBV14 and TRBJ2-7; D possibly corresponds to TRBD2 (5 bases). Trimming took off 3 bases at V and 2 bases at J, with 8 bases between the two ends. Germline-derived CDR1 and CDR2 are SGHDN and FVKESK. The CDR3 length is 13 residues. DNA for the CDR3: TGTGCCAGCAGCCACACGCGGGCCTACGAGCAGTACTTC. Its protein is CASSHTRAYEQYF.

The CDR3 coding sequence is TGTGCCAGTAGTATAGAAGGGGGCCGGTACACTGAAGCTTTCTTT. Amino acid sequence: CASSIEGGRYTEAFF. The chain is built from TRBV19 and TRBJ1-1; the match to TRBD1 covers 7 bases. The V and J ends lost 0 bases and 3 bases, in that order; junction bases with no gene match: 4. The CDR3 is 15 amino acids. Germline V gene sequence: CDR1 LNHDA, CDR2 SQIVND (reference sequence). The variable domain in full, with the rest retrieved from reference TRBV19 and TRBJ1-1, is DGGITQSPKYLFRKEGQNVTLSCEQNLNHDAMYWYRQDPGQGLRLIYYSQIVNDFQKGDIAEGYSVSREKKESFPLTVTSAQKNPTAFYLCASSIEGGRYTEAFFGQGTRLTVV.

V gene TRBV5-5 combines with J gene TRBJ2-3; 9 bases fit TRBD1. The CDR3 contains 16 residues. In germline, CDR1 is SGHKS, CDR2 YYEKEE (reference sequence). J lost 5 bases, V lost 2 bases, and 9 bases had no gene match. CDR3 in amino acids: CASSLTPGQGGDTQYF. Written as DNA, the CDR3 is TGTGCCAGCAGCTTAACACCGGGACAGGGAGGAGATACGCAGTATTTT.

The chain joins TRBV6-5 to TRBJ2-7; 7 nucleotides align to TRBD1. The germline CDR1 and CDR2 sequences are MNHEY and SVGAGI. CDR3 length: 15 amino acids. V was pared by 6 bases and J by 1 base, with 9 bases of the junction left unmatched. CDR3: CASSRKSGQSYEQYF. The CDR3 DNA is TGTGCCAGCAGCCGCAAATCGGGACAGTCCTACGAGCAGTACTTC.